This is a list of T cell receptor beta chains from one sample in a study of blood T cell repertoires in COVID-19. Here immunoSEQ multiplex PCR was the method, and the copy in TCRdb shows in-frame clones only, minus some. The sample includes 100,000 to 150,000 clones, around 80% of them seen just once. The specimen was PBMCs or T cells enriched from blood (not recorded which). The receptors stem from a man aged 40-49 years with acute COVID-19. Each CDR3 is given with its conserved first and last residue. Each record gives: clone size, D gene, J gene, V gene, CDR3 DNA, CDR3 protein. The D gene is left open where the match is weak. The size entry is marked missing in some rows and otherwise reads once, few, many or a size class.

>NA|NA|TRBJ2-3|TRBV6-6
TGTGCCAGCAGTCCGCCGGGGGTACCCGACGTTAGAAATACGCAGTATTTT
CASSPPGVPDVRNTQYF
>NA|TRBD2|TRBJ2-1|TRBV7-2
TGTGCCAGCAGCTTAGAGGCTAGCGGGTACAATGAGCAGTTCTTC
CASSLEASGYNEQFF
>NA|TRBD1|TRBJ1-4|TRBV28
TGTGCCAGCCACCCTCCGGGACAGGGAAACGAAAAACTGTTTTTT
CASHPPGQGNEKLFF
>NA|NA|TRBJ1-1|TRBV7-2
TGTGCCAGCAGCTTGACGGGGGGAGGAGCGAACACTGAAGCTTTCTTT
CASSLTGGGANTEAFF
>NA|TRBD1|TRBJ2-2|TRBV7-2
TGTGCCAGCAGCTTCAAGGGGGCAGACACCGGGGAGCTGTTTTTT
CASSFKGADTGELFF
>few|NA|TRBJ2-7|TRBV9
TGTGCCAGCAGCGTAGCTGTAGAGGGCGAGCAGTACTTC
CASSVAVEGEQYF
>NA|NA|TRBJ1-2|TRBV12-3/TRBV12-4
TGTGCCAGCGGACTGATTTATGGCTACACCTTC
CASGLIYGYTF
>NA|NA|TRBJ1-4|TRBV20-1
TGCAGTGCCAGAGAGGGGCTAAAACTGTTTTTT
CSAREGLKLFF
>NA|NA|TRBJ2-5|TRBV5-4
TGTGCCAGCAGTCCGGGAGAGAGGGCAGATCAAGAGACCCAGTACTTC
CASSPGERADQETQYF
>NA|TRBD1|TRBJ2-7|TRBV29-1
TGCAGCGTTACAAGTTCGGGGACAGACTCCTACGAGCAGTACTTC
CSVTSSGTDSYEQYF
>NA|TRBD1|TRBJ1-1|TRBV5-1
TGCGCCAGCAGTCAGGGGGCTGGCACTGAAGCTTTCTTT
CASSQGAGTEAFF
>NA|NA|TRBJ2-5|TRBV18
TGTGCCAGCTCACGTACGAGAGAGACCCAGTACTTC
CASSRTRETQYF
>NA|NA|TRBJ2-3|TRBV29-1
TGCAGCGTTGACGGGAGCGGGGATACGCAGTATTTT
CSVDGSGDTQYF
>NA|NA|TRBJ2-3|TRBV21-1
TGTGCCAGCAGCAAAGTCAGGGCTATTACTACGCAGTATTTT
CASSKVRAITTQYF
>NA|NA|TRBJ1-6|TRBV2
TGTGCCGGCACCGAAGCAACATACCCTTATAATTCACCCCTCCACTTT
CAGTEATYPYNSPLHF
>NA|TRBD2|TRBJ2-1|TRBV5-1
TGCGCCAGCTTACTCCTGGCGGGAGGGCCACATGAGCAGTTCTTC
CASLLLAGGPHEQFF
>few|NA|TRBJ1-4|TRBV6-1
TGTGCCAGCAGTGACAGAGCGGATGAAAAACTGTTTTTT
CASSDRADEKLFF
>NA|TRBD1|TRBJ1-3|TRBV7-9
TGTGCCAGCAGCTCGTCGGGACAGACCTATGGAAACACCATATATTTT
CASSSSGQTYGNTIYF
>NA|TRBD1|TRBJ1-2|TRBV11-2
TGTGCCAGCAGGTTACAGGGGCACTATGGCTACACCTTC
CASRLQGHYGYTF
>NA|TRBD1|TRBJ1-1|TRBV6-5
TGTGCCAGCAGTCACCCCGGGACAGGGAGTACTGAAGCTTTCTTT
CASSHPGTGSTEAFF